The clone carrying this T cell receptor (beta chain) was detected only a few times. Source study methods: From reference gene primer amplification, estimates of nucleated cell counts were derived. TCRdb's copy holds only in-frame clones and misses some; the assay was immunoSEQ multiplex PCR. V and J calls and clone size follow that table, whereas D and trimming were derived from the DNA. Here the sample spans fewer than 250,000 clones, around nine tenths being singletons. The record originates from a study of blood T cell repertoires in COVID-19. Study overall: The United States, Italy and Spain provided the acute and convalescent COVID-19 samples. The analysed material was cDNA or gDNA that came from T cells, B-cell-depleted T cells, or PBMCs.

The sequencing sample was made of peripheral blood. The TCR comes from a woman aged 55-75 years with acute or convalescent COVID-19.

The CDR3, as DNA: TGTGCCAGCAGTTTTCAGGGGAGCGGGGAGCTGTTTTTT. It is translated as CASSFQGSGELFF. The chain is built from TRBV6-5 and TRBJ2-2; TRBD1 might be the D (6 bases). Trimming removed 4 bases from V and 7 bases from J, with 10 bases in between. The CDR3 extends over 13 amino acids. The germline V gene encodes CDR1 MNHEY and CDR2 SVGAGI.